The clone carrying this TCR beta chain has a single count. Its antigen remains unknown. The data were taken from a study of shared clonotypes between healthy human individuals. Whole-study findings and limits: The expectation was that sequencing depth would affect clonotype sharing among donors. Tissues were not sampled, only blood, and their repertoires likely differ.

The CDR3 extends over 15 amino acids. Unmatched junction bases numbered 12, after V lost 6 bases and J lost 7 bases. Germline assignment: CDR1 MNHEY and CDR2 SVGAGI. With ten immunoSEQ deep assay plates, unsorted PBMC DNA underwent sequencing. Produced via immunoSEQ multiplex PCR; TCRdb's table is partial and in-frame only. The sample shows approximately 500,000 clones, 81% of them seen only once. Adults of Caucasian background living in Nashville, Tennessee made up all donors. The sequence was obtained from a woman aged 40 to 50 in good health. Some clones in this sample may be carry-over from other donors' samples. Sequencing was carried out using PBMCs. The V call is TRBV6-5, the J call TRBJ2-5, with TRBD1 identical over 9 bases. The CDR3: CASSTGTGRPGTQYF. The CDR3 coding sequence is TGTGCCAGCAGCACCGGGACAGGGCGTCCGGGGACCCAGTACTTC.